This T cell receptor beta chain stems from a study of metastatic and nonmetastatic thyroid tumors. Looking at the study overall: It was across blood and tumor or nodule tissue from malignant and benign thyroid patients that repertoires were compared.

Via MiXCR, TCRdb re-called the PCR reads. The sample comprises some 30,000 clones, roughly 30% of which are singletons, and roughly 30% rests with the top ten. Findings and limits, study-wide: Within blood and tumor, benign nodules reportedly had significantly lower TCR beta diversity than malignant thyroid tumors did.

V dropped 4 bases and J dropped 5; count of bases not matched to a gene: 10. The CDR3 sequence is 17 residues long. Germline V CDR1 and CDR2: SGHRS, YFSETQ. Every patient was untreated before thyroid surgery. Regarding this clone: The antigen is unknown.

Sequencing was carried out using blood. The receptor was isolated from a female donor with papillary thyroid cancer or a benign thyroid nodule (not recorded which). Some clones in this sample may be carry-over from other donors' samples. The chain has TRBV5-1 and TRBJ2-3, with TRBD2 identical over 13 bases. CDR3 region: CASSRPATSGRIDTQYF. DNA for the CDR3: TGCGCCAGCAGCCGCCCCGCGACTAGCGGGAGGATAGATACGCAGTATTTT. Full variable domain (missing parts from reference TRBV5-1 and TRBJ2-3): KAGVTQTPRYLIKTRGQQVTLSCSPISGHRSVSWYQQTPGQGLQFLFEYFSETQRNKGNFPGRFSGRQFSNSRSEMNVSTLELGDSALYLCASSRPATSGRIDTQYFGPGTRLTVL.